A single sample is the source of the 31 T cell receptor beta chains below, sequenced in a study of post-analysis software for immune sequencing data. Regarding the study as a whole: TRBV5-6, TRBV5-1 and TRBV20-1 belonged to a set of roughly five TRBV segments that were more frequent in patients than controls.

No antigens are known for them. Presence of unique molecular identifiers characterized the TCR beta cDNA libraries. TCRdb independently ran MiXCR on the PCR reads; one entry per CDR3 protein. The profile shows 550,000 to 700,000 distinct CDR3 sequences, roughly two fifths of them singletons. Sequenced input: blood. These receptors originate from a girl aged 5 to 17 with multiple sclerosis.

The gene calls are TRBV3-1 and TRBJ2-1, with 9 nucleotides matching TRBD2. Germline CDR1 and CDR2: LGHDT and YNNKEL (reference sequence). The CDR3 consists of 16 residues. The V and J ends lost 3 bases and 6 bases, in that order; junction bases with no gene match: 9. As DNA, the CDR3 is TGTGCCAGCAGCCACCCACACCTAGCGGGAACCAATGAGCAGTTCTTC. This translates into CASSHPHLAGTNEQFF.

This clonotype turned up a few times. The rearrangement uses TRBV3-1 and TRBJ1-4; unclear D gene. V was cut by 2 bases and J by 6 bases, with 10 bases left in between. The CDR3 is made up of 14 amino acids. In germline, CDR1 is LGHDT, CDR2 YNNKEL (reference sequence). DNA for the CDR3: TGTGCCAGCAGCCAACGGGGAAGCGATGAAAAACTGTTTTTT. Amino acids: CASSQRGSDEKLFF.

This rearrangement joins TRBV6-5 to TRBJ2-1; the match to TRBD2 covers 7 bases. The junction had 10 bases not matched to a gene; V was cut back by 4 bases and J by 4 bases. There are 16 residues in the CDR3. Looked up from germline, CDR1 is MNHEY and CDR2 is SVGAGI. The CDR3 reads CASSSLAGLGYNEQFF. Written as DNA, the CDR3 is TGTGCCAGCAGTTCCTTAGCGGGCCTGGGGTACAATGAGCAGTTCTTC.

This sequence joins TRBV15 and TRBJ1-2, with D maybe TRBD1 (6 bases). In germline, CDR1 is LNHNV, CDR2 YYDKDF (reference sequence). There are 15 residues in the CDR3. V was clipped by 3 bases and J by 5 bases, with 16 bases between them. The CDR3 loop reads CATSRGAGEFYGYTF. CDR3 in DNA: TGTGCCACCAGCAGGGGGGCGGGGGAATTTTATGGCTACACCTTC.

V is TRBV5-1 and J is TRBJ1-4, with D perhaps matching TRBD1 (6 bases). Germline V gene lookup returns CDR1 SGHRS and CDR2 YFSETQ. There are 14 residues in the CDR3. V was pared by 5 bases and J by 5 bases, with 13 bases between. As DNA, the CDR3 is TGCGCCAGCAGGATAGGGGGGGGAAATGAAAAACTGTTTTTT. Protein sequence: CASRIGGGNEKLFF.

As to this clonotype: This clone may be a read error of a much larger clone one base away. The rearrangement joins TRBV12-3 or TRBV12-4 to TRBJ2-1; perhaps TRBD1 as D (7 bases). This CDR3 has 17 amino acids. Trimming shortened V by 3 bases and J by 10 bases, and 25 bases separated the two germline ends. CDR3 sequence (DNA): TGTGCCAGCAGTTTGTTTCAGGGGGTAGCGGACCGGCGCGAGCAGTTCTTC. The encoded protein is CASSLFQGVADRREQFF.

The chain is built from TRBV7-9 and TRBJ2-7, with D tentatively TRBD1 (6 bases). V dropped 5 bases and J dropped 3 bases, with 14 bases sitting between them. The CDR3 totals 14 residues. Germline values: CDR1 SEHNR, CDR2 FQNEAQ (reference sequence). The CDR3 bases are TGTGCCAGCAGCCCAGGGGCCCCCCGCTACGAGCAGTACTTC. Its translation is CASSPGAPRYEQYF. The full variable domain, rest sourced from reference TRBV7-9 and TRBJ2-7, is DTGVSQNPRHKITKRGQNVTFRCDPISEHNRLYWYRQTLGQGPEFLTYFQNEAQLEKSRLLSDRFSAERPKGSFSTLEIQRTEQGDSAMYLCASSPGAPRYEQYFGPGTRLTVT.

The J gene is TRBJ2-1, the V gene TRBV5-6; D gene uncertain. Per the germline V gene, CDR1 is SGHDT and CDR2 is YYEEEE. The CDR3 totals 13 residues. V was shortened by 0 bases and J by 10 bases, with 11 bases between the two germline ends. CDR3 DNA sequence: TGTGCCAGCAGCTTGGCCGACTTACGAGAGCAGTTCTTC. Its translation: CASSLADLREQFF.

This sequence joins TRBV3-1 and TRBJ2-3; TRBD2 might be the D (5 bases). CDR1 and CDR2 from the germline V gene are LGHDT and YNNKEL (reference sequence). This CDR3 is 14 amino acids long. V was trimmed by 2 bases and J by 4 bases, leaving 10 bases between them. The CDR3 coding sequence is TGTGCCAGCAGCCAATCGGGGATCGCAGATACGCAGTATTTT. This translates into CASSQSGIADTQYF.

The V and J genes are TRBV6-1 and TRBJ1-2; 9 nucleotides line up with TRBD1. Trimming cost V 7 bases and J 5 bases; bases outside gene matches: 20. The CDR3 is made up of 18 amino acids. Germline V gene sequence: CDR1 MNHNS, CDR2 SASEGT. The DNA of the CDR3 is TGTGCCAGCACCTTACGACCGTCCCGGGACAGGGTTCGATATGGCTACACCTTC. Translated, it gives CASTLRPSRDRVRYGYTF.

This clonotype was seen more than once but under ten times. The V and J genes are TRBV5-1 and TRBJ2-1; no reliable D call. CDR3 length equals 13 residues. The V end was cut by 0 bases, the J end by 9 bases, with 10 bases between. CDR1 is SGHRS and CDR2 is YFSETQ in the germline V gene. Written as DNA, the CDR3 is TGCGCCAGCAGCTTGGAGATTCATGTTGAGCAGTTCTTC. Protein: CASSLEIHVEQFF.

CDR3 sequence: CASSSRSVGSYEQYF. For the CDR3, the DNA is TGTGCCAGCAGCTCCCGTTCGGTCGGTTCCTACGAGCAGTACTTC. The chain couples TRBV7-8 to TRBJ2-7; D gene unclear. V lost 4 bases and J 1 base, leaving 14 bases between the germline ends. Germline CDR1 SGHVS, CDR2 FQNEAQ. The CDR3 runs 15 residues.

This chain links TRBV20-1 with TRBJ2-5; 8 nucleotides line up with TRBD1. The J segment lost 6 bases and the V segment lost 6 bases, leaving 6 bases of the junction unmatched. From germline, CDR1 is DFQATT and CDR2 SNEGSKA (reference sequence). The CDR3 runs to 12 residues. CDR3 DNA: TGCAGTGCCCCGGACAGGGTAAAGACCCAGTACTTC. It translates to CSAPDRVKTQYF.

The rearrangement uses TRBV7-2 and TRBJ2-3; 8 nucleotides match TRBD2. The CDR3 contains 18 residues. V gave up 3 bases and J gave up 0 bases; unmatched junction bases: 11. Germline-derived CDR1 and CDR2 are SGHTA and FQGNSA. This CDR3 is CASSLLQSGGFSTDTQYF. CDR3 nucleotide sequence: TGTGCCAGCAGCTTGCTCCAGAGCGGGGGATTTAGCACAGATACGCAGTATTTT.

The chain recombines TRBV12-3 or TRBV12-4 with TRBJ2-5; possibly TRBD1 for D (5 bases). V dropped 0 bases and J dropped 5 bases, with 10 bases sitting between them. This CDR3 spans 14 amino acids. The CDR3 reads CASSLAQGTETQYF. CDR3 nucleotide sequence: TGTGCCAGCAGTTTAGCCCAGGGTACTGAGACCCAGTACTTC.

This clonotype has more than one count but fewer than ten. This chain links TRBV7-8 with TRBJ2-4; D is uncertain. Per the germline V gene, CDR1 is SGHVS and CDR2 is FQNEAQ. V lost 1 base and J lost 0, with 10 bases in between. The length of the CDR3 is 16 residues. This chain's CDR3 is CASSLDGLLAKNIQYF. The DNA of the CDR3 is TGTGCCAGCAGCTTAGACGGCCTACTAGCCAAAAACATTCAGTACTTC.

In its sample, this clonotype was seen once. The chain recombines TRBV12-3 or TRBV12-4 with TRBJ2-1, with D possibly being TRBD1 (6 bases). V lost 5 bases to trimming and J lost 9 bases, with 17 bases between them. The CDR3 consists of 14 residues. The CDR3 sequence is CASSGQGTYGEQFF. The CDR3 DNA reads TGTGCCAGCAGTGGGCAGGGGACATACGGTGAGCAGTTCTTC.

The CDR3 DNA sequence: TGTGCCACCAGTGGCAAACAGGGGGCTCGCGATGAGCAGTACTTC. Its translation: CATSGKQGARDEQYF. The V and J genes are TRBV24-1 and TRBJ2-5, with TRBD1 matching 9 bases. CDR3 length: 15 amino acids. Germline-derived CDR1 and CDR2 are KGHDR and SFDVKD. Losses at the gene ends were 5 bases for V and 11 bases for J; bases not matched to a gene: 14.

The V gene is TRBV12-3 or TRBV12-4, the J gene TRBJ2-1; 8 bases agree with TRBD2. The ends lost 6 bases at V and 4 bases at J; junction bases unmatched: 11. This CDR3 comprises 16 residues. In DNA, the CDR3 is TGTGCCAGCAGCAGAGGAGGTAGCGGGGTGTACAATGAGCAGTTCTTC. This gives the protein CASSRGGSGVYNEQFF.

The sample holds a few counts of this clonotype. The V call is TRBV7-2, the J call TRBJ2-1, with D perhaps assigned TRBD1 or TRBD2 (6 bases each). There are 19 residues in the CDR3. Trimming shortened V by 2 bases and J by 4 bases, and 24 bases separated the two germline ends. Germline V CDR1 and CDR2: SGHTA, FQGNSA. CDR3 nucleotide sequence: TGTGCCAGCAGCTTAAATCCAACGGGAGAGGGGGTGCTATACAATGAGCAGTTCTTC. Protein sequence: CASSLNPTGEGVLYNEQFF.

Regarding this clonotype: One junction end does not reproduce the germline sequence, and a read error may be involved. The rearrangement joins TRBV5-1 to TRBJ2-4; D could derive from TRBD1 or TRBD2 (5 bases each). Per the germline V gene, CDR1 is SGHRS and CDR2 is YFSETQ. This CDR3 is 17 amino acids long. Written as DNA, the CDR3 is TGCGCCAGCGGCTTGGCCACGGGGACCCTACTCAAAAACATTCAGTACTTC. Its translation: CASGLATGTLLKNIQYF.

The sample holds a few counts of this clonotype. This chain links TRBV7-9 with TRBJ2-6, with 11 bases fitting TRBD2. The V segment lost 4 bases and the J segment 1 base; nucleotides outside the gene matches: 3. The germline V gene has CDR1 SEHNR and CDR2 FQNEAQ (reference sequence). CDR3 length: 17 residues. CDR3 nucleotides: TGTGCCAGCAGCTCGACTAGCGGGAATTCTGGGGCCAACGTCCTGACTTTC. The encoded protein is CASSSTSGNSGANVLTF.

The chain combines TRBV4-1 with TRBJ2-4, with TRBD1 matching over 10 bases. The length of the CDR3 is 14 residues. The germline CDR1 and CDR2 sequences are MGHRA and YSYEKL. V lost 5 bases and J lost 13; bases outside the gene matches: 11. The CDR3 DNA is TGCGCCAGCAGCAACCGACAGGGGGCGGGTGAGCAGTACTTC. It translates to CASSNRQGAGEQYF.

The chain employs TRBV7-2 and TRBJ2-1; D is undetermined. Germline CDR1 is SGHTA and CDR2 is FQGNSA. The germline V and J ends were trimmed by 5 bases and 8 bases, with 13 bases remaining between them. The length of the CDR3 is 13 residues. The CDR3 DNA reads as TGTGCCAGCAGCATCTGGCCCCGGTATGAGCAGTTCTTC. Encoded protein: CASSIWPRYEQFF.

The genes are TRBV10-3 and TRBJ1-2; no reliable D call. CDR1 and CDR2 (germline): ENHRY, SYGVKD. Trimming pared 10 bases from V and 3 bases from J, leaving 15 bases between. The CDR3 runs to 13 residues. Here the CDR3 reads CATQSTGDYGYTF. CDR3 nucleotide sequence: TGTGCCACCCAGTCTACGGGTGACTATGGCTACACCTTC.

The V gene is TRBV5-4, the J gene TRBJ2-1; weak D call: TRBD2 (6 bases). Per the germline V gene, CDR1 is SGHNT and CDR2 is YYREEE (reference sequence). This CDR3 spans 16 amino acids. The V and J ends lost 4 bases and 4 bases respectively, with 18 bases between them. The DNA of the CDR3 is TGTGCCAGCAGCGGGCGGGACTCGGGAAAGTACAATGAGCAGTTCTTC. Encoded protein: CASSGRDSGKYNEQFF.

The V gene is TRBV6-5, the J gene TRBJ2-7; TRBD1 aligns across 9 bases. CDR1 and CDR2 from the germline V gene are MNHEY and SVGAGI. V lost 2 bases, J lost 5 bases, and 4 bases stayed unmatched. The length of the CDR3 is 14 residues. CDR3 sequence: CASSYGTGTDEQYF. DNA of the CDR3: TGTGCCAGCAGTTACGGGACAGGGACCGACGAGCAGTACTTC.

The chain is built from TRBV19 and TRBJ2-7; TRBD1 matches at 7 bases. The CDR3 length is 14 residues. The trim removed 3 bases at V and 2 bases at J, leaving 4 bases unmatched. CDR1 is LNHDA and CDR2 is SQIVND in the germline V gene (reference sequence). The CDR3 bases are TGTGCCAGTAGTATCGACAGGGATCCCTACGAGCAGTACTTC. It is translated as CASSIDRDPYEQYF.

The chain uses TRBV7-2 and TRBJ1-5; D is perhaps TRBD1 (6 bases). V dropped 6 bases and J dropped 7 bases, with 16 bases sitting between them. This CDR3 comprises 14 residues. Germline V lookup: CDR1 SGHTA, CDR2 FQGNSA. CDR3 sequence (DNA): TGTGCCAGCAGATTCACAGGGTCGGGACAGCCCCAGCATTTT. Translated, it gives CASRFTGSGQPQHF.

V and J are TRBV12-3 or TRBV12-4 and TRBJ1-2; a weak D match, TRBD1 (6 bases). Trimming pared 0 bases from V and 4 bases from J, leaving 15 bases between. This CDR3 comprises 16 residues. The CDR3 sequence: CASSLAETTGGYGYTF. The CDR3 nucleotides read TGTGCCAGCAGTTTAGCGGAGACGACAGGAGGCTATGGCTACACCTTC.

The chain couples TRBV29-1 to TRBJ2-1, with no clear D. Germline CDR1 is SQVTM and CDR2 is ANQGSEA. V lost 4 bases and J 9 bases, leaving 10 bases between the germline ends. The CDR3 runs 11 residues. CDR3 DNA sequence: TGCAGCGTTGTATGGTGGGGTGAGCAGTTCTTC. Amino acid sequence: CSVVWWGEQFF.